These 19 T cell receptor beta chains were sequenced from one sample in a study of blood T cell repertoires in COVID-19. Some clones are missing from TCRdb's copy, which holds only in-frame ones; the method was immunoSEQ multiplex PCR. Among about 130,000 clones listed, less than 90% were seen once. The sample consisted of PBMCs or T cells enriched from blood (not recorded which). The source of these receptors is a woman aged 45-65 years who had recovered from COVID-19.

This chain uses TRBV7-3 with TRBJ1-1, with D unclear. V was clipped by 4 bases and J by 4 bases, with 13 bases between them. CDR1 is SGHTA and CDR2 is FQGTGA in the germline V gene. The CDR3 extends over 14 amino acids. This CDR3 reads CASSYSDKSTEAFF. In DNA, the CDR3 is TGTGCCAGCAGCTACTCCGACAAGAGCACTGAAGCTTTCTTT.

The chain uses TRBV5-6 and TRBJ2-5, with 12 nucleotides matching TRBD2. The length of the CDR3 is 16 residues. CDR1 and CDR2 (germline): SGHDT, YYEEEE. J gave up 5 bases and V 4 bases, and 9 bases lay outside the gene matches. The CDR3 region has the DNA TGTGCCAGCAGCCGCAGGACTAGCGGGGCGGGGGAGACCCAGTACTTC. Translated: CASSRRTSGAGETQYF.

The sample holds one count of this clone. The chain employs TRBV13 and TRBJ1-5, with TRBD1 as a possible D gene (6 bases). This CDR3 is built from 14 residues. V lost 6 bases and J 4 bases, leaving 13 bases between the germline ends. The germline gives CDR1 PRHDT, CDR2 FYEKMQ (reference sequence). Here the CDR3 DNA reads TGTGCCAGCAGTATTGGGGGCTTTAATCAGCCCCAGCATTTT. This encodes CASSIGGFNQPQHF.

On this clone itself: The junction does not match germline at one end; this may be a read error. The chain joins TRBV5-8 to TRBJ2-2; tentatively, D is TRBD2 (6 bases). CDR1 is SGHTS, CDR2 YDEGEE, per germline. CDR3 length: 13 amino acids. CDR3 nucleotides: TGTGCCAGCAGCTCCGGGCCATCCGGGGGGCTGTTTTTT. It yields the protein CASSSGPSGGLFF.

The rearrangement links TRBV28 to TRBJ2-1; TRBD1 matches at 8 bases. The V gene's germline CDR1 is MDHEN and CDR2 SYDVKM. CDR3 size: 13 residues. V shed 7 bases, J shed 1 base, and the junction held 0 bases outside the gene matches. Here the CDR3 reads CASNRGSYNEQFF. DNA for the CDR3: TGTGCCAGCAACAGGGGGTCCTACAATGAGCAGTTCTTC.

This clone occurred once. The chain uses TRBV6-5 and TRBJ1-3, with D possibly being TRBD1 (5 bases). V dropped 7 bases and J dropped 0 bases, with 13 bases sitting between them. Germline CDR1 is MNHEY and CDR2 is SVGAGI. This CDR3 has 15 residues. For the CDR3, the DNA is TGTGCCAGCATGCTCAGGGCAATCTCTGGAAACACCATATATTTT. Its protein is CASMLRAISGNTIYF.

The chain has TRBV7-9 and TRBJ1-3; D is possibly TRBD1 (6 bases). Deletions cut 5 bases from V and 2 bases from J, with 10 bases between. This CDR3 contains 14 residues. The germline V gene has CDR1 SEHNR and CDR2 FQNEAQ (reference sequence). The CDR3 DNA reads TGTGCCAGCAGCCCAGGGGTTACTGGAAACACCATATATTTT. This translates into CASSPGVTGNTIYF.

This clone was detected only once. The gene calls are TRBV6-5 and TRBJ2-1; 10 nucleotides match TRBD2. V lost 6 bases and J lost 2; bases outside the gene matches: 4. The V gene's germline CDR1 is MNHEY and CDR2 SVGAGI. This CDR3 comprises 15 residues. As DNA, the CDR3 is TGTGCCAGCAGACGGACTAGCGGCACCTACAATGAGCAGTTCTTC. It is translated as CASRRTSGTYNEQFF.

J is TRBJ2-5 and V is TRBV3-1 (or the pseudogene TRBV3-2); 7 nucleotides agree with TRBD1. V gave up 0 bases and J gave up 5 bases; unmatched junction bases: 9. Germline loops: CDR1 LGHDT, CDR2 YNNKEL (reference sequence). This CDR3 region has 16 residues. The CDR3 spells CASSQDPGQISETQYF. The CDR3 DNA reads as TGTGCCAGCAGCCAAGATCCGGGACAGATCTCGGAGACCCAGTACTTC.

The rearrangement joins TRBV7-4 to TRBJ2-7; 7 nucleotides line up with TRBD1. The V and J ends lost 5 bases and 6 bases, in that order; junction bases with no gene match: 19. Looked up from germline, CDR1 is SGHVT and CDR2 is SQSDAQ. The CDR3 is made up of 17 amino acids. CDR3 amino acids: CASSIRVKGGEWGEQYF. The CDR3 DNA follows: TGTGCCAGCAGCATTAGGGTGAAAGGGGGCGAGTGGGGCGAGCAGTACTTC.

V and J are TRBV7-9 and TRBJ1-4, with D possibly being TRBD1 (5 bases). The CDR3 loop spans 14 amino acids. CDR1 is SEHNR, CDR2 FQNEAQ, per germline (reference sequence). Trimming cost V 1 base and J 7 bases, with 10 bases left between them. The CDR3 nucleotides read TGTGCCAGCAGCTTAGTGGGGCAGATTGAAAAACTGTTTTTT. As protein: CASSLVGQIEKLFF.

The CDR3 sequence: CASSPPGGLETQYF. The CDR3 DNA sequence: TGCGCCAGCAGTCCCCCAGGGGGTCTAGAGACCCAGTACTTC. The chain uses TRBV5-1 and TRBJ2-5, with 7 bases matching TRBD1. CDR3 length: 14 amino acids. CDR1 is SGHRS, CDR2 YFSETQ, per germline. The junction had 8 bases not matched to a gene; V was cut back by 5 bases and J by 4 bases.

This chain links TRBV3-1 (or the pseudogene TRBV3-2) with TRBJ1-2; D is uncertain. CDR1 and CDR2 from the germline V gene are LGHDT and YNNKEL (reference sequence). The V and J ends lost 0 bases and 4 bases respectively, with 18 bases between them. The CDR3 consists of 17 residues. The CDR3 spells CASSQDLGLSLVYGYTF. CDR3 in DNA: TGTGCCAGCAGCCAAGATCTAGGACTGAGTCTAGTCTATGGCTACACCTTC.

The V call is TRBV14, the J call TRBJ2-7; D might be TRBD1 (6 bases). The CDR3 has 15 residues. The ends were cut back, 4 bases at V and 1 base at J, with 14 bases in the middle. Germline V gene data show CDR1 as SGHDN and CDR2 as FVKESK. CDR3 DNA sequence: TGTGCCAGCAGCCTGTTCGGGACATTTTCCTACGAGCAGTACTTC. Protein sequence: CASSLFGTFSYEQYF.

The rearrangement joins TRBV4-1 to TRBJ2-4; 12 bases fit TRBD2. Germline values: CDR1 MGHRA, CDR2 YSYEKL. This CDR3 is built from 19 residues. The J segment lost 0 bases and the V segment lost 4 bases, leaving 10 bases of the junction unmatched. As DNA, the CDR3 is TGCGCCAGCAGCCCGACGGGACTAGCGGGCGAAAGAGCCAAAAACATTCAGTACTTC. Its protein product is CASSPTGLAGERAKNIQYF.

The chain recombines TRBV4-1 with TRBJ2-3; D is perhaps TRBD2 (7 bases). In germline, CDR1 is MGHRA, CDR2 YSYEKL. Trimming stripped 4 bases from V and 6 bases from J, with 20 bases between. CDR3 size: 16 residues. CDR3 residues: CASSRAVRGAQDTQYF. CDR3 bases: TGCGCCAGCAGCCGAGCTGTACGGGGGGCACAGGATACGCAGTATTTT.

CDR3 sequence reads: CASNSGQNTEAFF. CDR3 DNA: TGTGCCAGCAATTCGGGACAGAACACTGAAGCTTTCTTT. This chain joins TRBV7-8 and TRBJ1-1; TRBD1 is a possible D gene (6 bases). The V gene lost 7 bases and the J gene lost 1 base, with 10 bases spanning the gap. The CDR3 has 13 amino acids. The germline gives CDR1 SGHVS, CDR2 FQNEAQ.

The chain is built from TRBV10-3 and TRBJ2-1; the D gene is possibly TRBD1 (5 bases). The V end lost 1 base, the J end lost 7 bases, and 8 bases lay between the germline ends. Germline CDR1 reads ENHRY; CDR2 reads SYGVKD. CDR3 length: 13 amino acids. The CDR3 loop is CAISELQDNEQFF. The CDR3 coding sequence is TGTGCCATCAGTGAGTTACAGGATAATGAGCAGTTCTTC.

The rearrangement uses TRBV2 and TRBJ1-5; tentatively, D is TRBD1 (5 bases). Germline-derived CDR1 and CDR2 are SNHLY and FYNNEI. V lost 5 bases to trimming and J lost 0 bases, with 11 bases between them. CDR3 length: 15 amino acids. CDR3 loop: CASSRTPYSNQPQHF. CDR3 in DNA: TGTGCCAGCAGTCGGACACCATATAGCAATCAGCCCCAGCATTTT. Complete variable domain (other parts from reference TRBV2 and TRBJ1-5): EPEVTQTPSHQVTQMGQEVILRCVPISNHLYFYWYRQILGQKVEFLVSFYNNEISEKSEIFDDQFSVERPDGSNFTLKIRSTKLEDSAMYFCASSRTPYSNQPQHFGDGTRLSIL.